This section outlines one T cell receptor beta chain sequence together with its context. Antigen specificity is unknown. The sample belongs to a study of cytomegalovirus exposure and HLA in healthy donors. Findings and caveats of the study: The dataset shows that most TCR sequences were rare, while some public TCRs occurred in many donors.

The donors were in the approximately 130-subject validation cohort; that cohort was separate from the roughly 700-subject first cohort. The trim removed 6 bases at V and 13 bases at J, leaving 9 bases unmatched. The CDR3 loop spans 14 amino acids. The germline V gene encodes CDR1 SGHAT and CDR2 FQNNGV. Clones were read by immunoSEQ multiplex PCR, and TCRdb kept only the in-frame ones, dropping some. Of approximately 270,000 clones detected, 80% to 90% appear once; the ten largest clones hold roughly 0.99%. This sequence originates from a woman between 18 and 30 years old in good health and CMV-seronegative. The V and J genes are TRBV11-2 and TRBJ2-1; TRBD2 agrees at 13 bases. Sequencing was performed on PBMCs. This chain's CDR3 is CASRDPGTSGVQFF. The CDR3 DNA is TGTGCCAGCAGGGACCCCGGGACTAGCGGGGTTCAGTTCTTC.